Shown below are 21 T cell receptor beta chains from a single sample sequenced in a study of regulatory T cells in long-lasting Graves disease. Time point here: newly diagnosed GD, antithyroid drugs for less than 3 months. Preparation of the TCR library used RNA extracted from PBMCs. Building of the TCR beta libraries involved iRepertoire HTBI primers and Arm-PCR of CDR3 regions. TCRdb used MiXCR to reprocess the multiplex PCR reads, holding one entry per CDR3 protein. This table has 360,000 or so distinct CDR3 sequences, around 11% appearing once. This sample was also put to use in a study of T cells in Graves' hyperthyroidism and ophthalmopathy.

Sample: peripheral blood mononuclear cells (PBMCs), taken at new diagnosis, from a patient treated with antithyroid drugs. The receptors were gathered from a woman aged 18 to 35 with Graves disease.

This clonotype was seen ten or more times. This chain uses TRBV11-3 with TRBJ2-4, with D uncertain. There are 13 residues in the CDR3. Between the trimmed V and J ends, which lost 6 bases and 7 bases, there was a span of 13 bases. Germline CDR1 SGHNT, CDR2 YENEEA. The CDR3, as DNA: TGTGCCAGCAGTACCCCCCCGTGGAACATTCAGTACTTC. It encodes CASSTPPWNIQYF.

This clonotype was counted many times. V and J are TRBV6-9 and TRBJ2-5; TRBD2 matches 7 bases. The junction had 5 bases not matched to a gene; V was cut back by 3 bases and J by 4 bases. The CDR3 runs 14 residues. CDR1 MNHGY and CDR2 SVAAGI come from the germline V gene. The chain's CDR3 is CASSYGASGETQYF. The DNA of the CDR3 is TGTGCCAGCAGTTACGGCGCTAGCGGAGAGACCCAGTACTTC.

Many counts were recorded for this clonotype. This chain connects TRBV20-1 to TRBJ2-7, with D maybe TRBD2 (5 bases). The CDR3 extends over 15 amino acids. Germline loops: CDR1 DFQATT, CDR2 SNEGSKA (reference sequence). Trimming cost V 6 bases and J 0 bases, with 18 bases left between them. The CDR3 loop is CSANSQAGSSYEQYF. The CDR3 DNA sequence: TGCAGTGCCAACAGCCAGGCGGGTAGCTCCTACGAGCAGTACTTC.

This clonotype was seen ten or more times. The chain recombines TRBV27 with TRBJ2-1, with D possibly matching TRBD2 (7 bases). The CDR3 runs 14 residues. Trimming removed 3 bases at V and 6 bases at J, with 12 bases between. CDR1 and CDR2 (germline): MNHEY, SMNVEV (reference sequence). The CDR3 loop is CASSFTGGGNEQFF. The CDR3 DNA follows: TGTGCCAGCAGTTTTACGGGGGGCGGCAATGAGCAGTTCTTC.

The rearrangement joins TRBV4-1 to TRBJ1-1; D remains ambiguous. This CDR3 is built from 15 residues. Trimming took off 3 bases at V and 7 bases at J, with 18 bases between the two ends. Germline CDR1 reads MGHRA; CDR2 reads YSYEKL. The CDR3 protein is CASSHGRARGDEAFF. CDR3 bases: TGCGCCAGCAGCCACGGAAGGGCGCGAGGCGATGAAGCTTTCTTT.

Concerning this clonotype itself: A far larger clone is off by one base, so a read error is likely. The gene calls are TRBV2 and TRBJ2-2, with D perhaps TRBD1 (5 bases). The germline CDR1 and CDR2 sequences are SNHLY and FYNNEI. V was pared by 8 bases and J by 0 bases, with 10 bases between. The CDR3 totals 14 residues. Here the CDR3 reads CASCRAPNTGELFF. The CDR3 nucleotides read TGTGCCAGCTGCAGGGCTCCGAACACCGGGGAGCTGTTTTTT.

This clonotype was recorded at least ten times. The rearrangement uses TRBV18 and TRBJ2-3; 8 positions agree with TRBD2. Germline V gene data show CDR1 as KGHSH and CDR2 as LQKENI. V lost 8 bases, J lost 1 base, and 5 bases stayed unmatched. The CDR3 consists of 14 residues. CDR3 region: CASTRGAGTDTQYF. CDR3 DNA: TGTGCCAGCACGCGGGGGGCCGGCACAGATACGCAGTATTTT.

This clonotype was seen at least ten times. The chain recombines TRBV19 with TRBJ1-1; TRBD1 agrees at 7 bases. The CDR3 is 13 amino acids. Germline loops: CDR1 LNHDA, CDR2 SQIVND (reference sequence). The trim removed 6 bases at V and 5 bases at J, leaving 6 bases unmatched. CDR3 region: CASSEGARTEAFF. The DNA for the CDR3 is TGTGCCAGTAGCGAGGGGGCGAGGACTGAAGCTTTCTTT.

The sample holds many counts of this clonotype. J is TRBJ2-3 and V is TRBV4-3; D gene ambiguous. The CDR3 has 14 residues. V lost 3 bases, J lost 1 base, and 8 bases lay in between. Germline CDR1 LGHNA, CDR2 YSLEER. Here the CDR3 reads CASSHQAGTDTQYF. The CDR3 DNA sequence: TGCGCCAGCAGCCACCAGGCCGGCACAGATACGCAGTATTTT.

Ten or more counts support this clonotype. V is TRBV28 and J is TRBJ2-1; D is undetermined. The CDR3 covers 14 residues. V shed 3 bases and J shed 4 bases, with 10 bases lying between them. The germline gives CDR1 MDHEN, CDR2 SYDVKM. The CDR3 nucleotides read TGTGCCAGCAGTTTCTCCGGAGTATACAATGAGCAGTTCTTC. Protein product: CASSFSGVYNEQFF.

This clonotype was seen a few times. The chain employs TRBV20-1 and TRBJ1-1; D remains ambiguous. Germline V gene lookup returns CDR1 DFQATT and CDR2 SNEGSKA (reference sequence). V shed 4 bases and J shed 6 bases, with 6 bases lying between them. The CDR3 is 10 residues long. The CDR3 nucleotides read TGCAGTGCTAACGGACCTGAAGCTTTCTTT. Translating gives CSANGPEAFF.

As for this clonotype: A junction end diverges from the germline sequence, so it may reflect a read error. The rearrangement links TRBV7-8 to TRBJ2-4; weak D call: TRBD2 (7 bases). This CDR3 spans 18 amino acids. Germline CDR1 and CDR2: SGHVS and FQNEAQ. The CDR3 DNA follows: TGTGCCAGCAGCTCCCCGGGGGGCCTAGTCGGCTTATTCTATGAGCAGCTCTTC. This sequence encodes CASSSPGGLVGLFYEQLF.

The sample holds a few counts of this clonotype. This chain joins TRBV11-2 and TRBJ2-5, with D unclear. CDR3 length equals 12 residues. Per the germline V gene, CDR1 is SGHAT and CDR2 is FQNNGV. Trimming cost V 4 bases and J 5 bases, with 8 bases left between them. CDR3 coding DNA: TGTGCCAGCAGCTCTCAAAGGGAGACCCAGTACTTC. This encodes CASSSQRETQYF.

This clonotype was counted at least ten times. The V gene is TRBV6-1, the J gene TRBJ1-1; D is uncertain. Germline V gene sequence: CDR1 MNHNS, CDR2 SASEGT. V shed 6 bases and J shed 1 base, with 15 bases lying between them. The CDR3 spans 15 residues. CDR3 bases: TGTGCCAGCAGGGGCCTAGATTCTCGGAACACTGAAGCTTTCTTT. Amino acids: CASRGLDSRNTEAFF.

This clonotype was seen at least ten times. V is TRBV7-2 and J is TRBJ2-5; D uncertain. The V gene's germline CDR1 is SGHTA and CDR2 FQGNSA. With 1 base removed from V and 1 base from J, the gap between germline ends came to 13 bases. There are 16 residues in the CDR3. The chain's CDR3 is CASSLGARRSQETQYF. DNA of the CDR3: TGTGCCAGCAGCTTAGGCGCGAGGAGAAGCCAAGAGACCCAGTACTTC.

This clonotype was seen ten or more times. J is TRBJ1-1 and V is TRBV11-1; D is perhaps TRBD1 (6 bases). CDR1 is SGHAT, CDR2 FQDESV, per germline (reference sequence). The CDR3 loop spans 18 amino acids. V shed 4 bases and J shed 4 bases, with 25 bases lying between them. The CDR3 coding sequence is TGTGCCAGCAGCTCCTTCCCGGGTCTCAAAAAAGGGGGCACTGAAGCTTTCTTT. It specifies CASSSFPGLKKGGTEAFF.

This clonotype was seen repeatedly, ten times or more. The J gene is TRBJ2-5, the V gene TRBV24-1; TRBD2 might be the D (6 bases). Germline V lookup: CDR1 KGHDR, CDR2 SFDVKD. The V gene lost 7 bases and the J gene lost 7 bases, with 15 bases spanning the gap. The CDR3 contains 13 residues. Here the CDR3 reads CATSRTGDGTQYF. The CDR3 nucleotides are TGTGCCACCAGCCGAACGGGAGACGGGACCCAGTACTTC.

This rearrangement joins TRBV5-1 to TRBJ2-2; 8 nucleotides align to TRBD2. The CDR3 runs 16 residues. Germline lookup yields CDR1 SGHRS and CDR2 YFSETQ. V shed 0 bases and J 6 bases; nucleotides not matched to a gene: 7. The CDR3 region has the DNA TGCGCCAGCAGCTTGGCCGCGGGAGGTTTACCCGGGGAGCTGTTTTTT. It specifies CASSLAAGGLPGELFF.

V usage is TRBV19 and J usage is TRBJ1-2, with D unresolved. Germline V gene sequence: CDR1 LNHDA, CDR2 SQIVND (reference sequence). This CDR3 has 13 residues. Trimming cost V 9 bases and J 8 bases, with 19 bases left between them. This CDR3 reads CASRPGFQEGYTF. The CDR3 DNA reads TGTGCCAGCCGTCCGGGGTTCCAAGAGGGCTACACCTTC.

The V call is TRBV6-2 or TRBV6-3, the J call TRBJ2-3; a possible D gene is TRBD2 (6 bases). CDR1 and CDR2 (germline): MNHEY, SVGEGT. V lost 0 bases, J lost 3 bases, and 10 bases lay in between. The CDR3 is made up of 15 amino acids. For the CDR3, the DNA is TGTGCCAGCAGTTACTCCCCCGGGAGTACAGATACGCAGTATTTT. The encoded protein is CASSYSPGSTDTQYF.

This clonotype has a count of ten or more. The chain employs TRBV6-1 and TRBJ1-2, with 7 bases aligning to TRBD1. The J segment lost 8 bases and the V segment lost 4 bases, leaving 7 bases of the junction unmatched. The CDR3 covers 13 residues. From germline, CDR1 is MNHNS and CDR2 SASEGT. The CDR3 sequence: CASSARQGRGYTF. In DNA, the CDR3 is TGTGCCAGCAGTGCCCGACAGGGCAGAGGCTACACCTTC.